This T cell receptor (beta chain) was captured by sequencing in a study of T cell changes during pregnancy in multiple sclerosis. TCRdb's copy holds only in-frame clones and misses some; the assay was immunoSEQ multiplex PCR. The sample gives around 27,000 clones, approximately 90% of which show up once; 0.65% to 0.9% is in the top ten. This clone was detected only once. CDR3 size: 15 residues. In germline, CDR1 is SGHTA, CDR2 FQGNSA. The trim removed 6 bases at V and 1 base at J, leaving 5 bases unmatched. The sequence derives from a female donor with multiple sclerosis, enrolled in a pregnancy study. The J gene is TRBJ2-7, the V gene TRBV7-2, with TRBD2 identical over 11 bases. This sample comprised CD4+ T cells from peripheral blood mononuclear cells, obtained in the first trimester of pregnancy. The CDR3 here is CASSPSSGRSYEQYF. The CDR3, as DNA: TGTGCCAGCAGTCCATCTAGCGGGAGGTCCTACGAGCAGTACTTC.